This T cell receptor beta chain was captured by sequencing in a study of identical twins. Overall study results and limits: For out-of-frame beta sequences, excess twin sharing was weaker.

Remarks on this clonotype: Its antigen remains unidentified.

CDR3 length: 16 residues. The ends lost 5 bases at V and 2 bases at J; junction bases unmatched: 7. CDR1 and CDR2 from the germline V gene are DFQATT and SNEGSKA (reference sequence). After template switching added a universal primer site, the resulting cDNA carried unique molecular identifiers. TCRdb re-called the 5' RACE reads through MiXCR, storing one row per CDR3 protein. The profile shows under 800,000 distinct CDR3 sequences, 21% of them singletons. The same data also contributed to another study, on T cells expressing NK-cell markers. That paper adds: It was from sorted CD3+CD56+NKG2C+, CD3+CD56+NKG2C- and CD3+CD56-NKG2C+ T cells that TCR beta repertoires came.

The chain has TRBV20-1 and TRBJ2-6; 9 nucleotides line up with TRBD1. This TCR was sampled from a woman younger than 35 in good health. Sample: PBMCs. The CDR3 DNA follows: TGCAGTGCTTACCGGGACAGGGCAGCTGGGGCCAACGTCCTGACTTTC. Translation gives CSAYRDRAAGANVLTF.